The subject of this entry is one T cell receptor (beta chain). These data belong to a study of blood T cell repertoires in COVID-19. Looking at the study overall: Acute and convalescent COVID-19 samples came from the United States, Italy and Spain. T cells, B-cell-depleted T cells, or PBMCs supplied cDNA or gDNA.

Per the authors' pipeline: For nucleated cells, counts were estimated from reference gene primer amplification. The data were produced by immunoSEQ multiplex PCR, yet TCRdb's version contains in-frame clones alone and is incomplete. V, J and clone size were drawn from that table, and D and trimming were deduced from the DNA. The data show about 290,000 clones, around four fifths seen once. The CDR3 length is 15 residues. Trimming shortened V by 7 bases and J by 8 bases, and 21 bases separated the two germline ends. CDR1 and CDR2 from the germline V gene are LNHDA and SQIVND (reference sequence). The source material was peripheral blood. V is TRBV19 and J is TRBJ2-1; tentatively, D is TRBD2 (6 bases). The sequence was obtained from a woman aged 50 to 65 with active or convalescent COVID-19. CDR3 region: CASTPLAGSTDEQFF. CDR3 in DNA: TGTGCCAGTACCCCACTGGCGGGGTCTACGGATGAGCAGTTCTTC.